Described below is a single TCR beta chain sequence and its context. Antigen unknown. This specimen comes from a study of blood T cells in healthy people across ages. Trimming took off 0 bases at V and 8 bases at J, with 12 bases between the two ends. Germline V gives CDR1 SGHRS, CDR2 YFSETQ. There are 15 residues in the CDR3. Isolating PBMCs gave at least 6 million of these cells per sample. The study, taken as a whole, reports: Expanded clonotype shifts may have been confounded, as the donors had an unknown CMV status. Compared with aged donors, long-lived donors showed fewer expanded clones, suggesting selection.

Combining a sample-barcoded 5' primer with a J-beta primer mix, a second PCR ran for 7 to 11 cycles. TCRdb fed the 5' RACE reads into MiXCR, producing one record per CDR3 protein. The table includes fewer than 1,000,000 distinct CDR3 sequences, 35% to 60% detected once. Source material: blood. The chain couples TRBV5-1 to TRBJ1-6; D is possibly TRBD1 (5 bases). This receptor was identified in a man older than 75 in good health. CDR3 nucleotide sequence: TGCGCCAGCAGCTTGGGACCAGGGAAGGATTCACCCCTCCACTTT. Its protein is CASSLGPGKDSPLHF.